This TCR beta chain is drawn from a study of human T cells and chemical hapten exposure. Germline values: CDR1 DFQATT, CDR2 SNEGSKA (reference sequence). The CDR3 runs 12 residues. V was clipped by 3 bases and J by 2 bases, with 7 bases between them. It was the library that attached unique molecular identifiers to individual cDNA molecules. TCRdb fed the RACE reads into MiXCR, producing one record per CDR3 protein. Found here are 340,000 or so distinct CDR3 sequences, about 7% of them singletons; the top ten hold 8.4%. Time point: patch test 1, 2 weeks after DPC sensitization. Treatment meaning: therapeutic diphenylcyclopropenone sensitization with weekly scalp DPC.

The starting material was whole blood, obtained in connection with sensitization to the hapten diphenylcyclopropenone (DPC). The chain has TRBV20-1 and TRBJ1-1; D unclear. The TCR originated in a woman aged 18-29 years with alopecia areata. Some clones in this sample may be carry-over from other donors' samples. The CDR3 region is CSASKGNTEAFF. The CDR3 DNA follows: TGCAGTGCTAGTAAGGGAAACACTGAAGCTTTCTTT.